This is a list of T cell receptor beta chains from one sample in a study of CD8 T cells in ankylosing spondylitis. TCRdb re-called the 5' RACE reads with MiXCR, one entry per CDR3 protein. The sample contains about 440,000 distinct CDR3 sequences, roughly 17% of which appear only once. The material sequenced was blood, either unsorted or a sorted T cell fraction (not recorded which). These receptors were obtained from a male donor with ankylosing spondylitis. The CDR3 runs from the conserved cysteine through the conserved F or W. The D gene is left open where the match is weak. Part of the rows lack a size; the others show once, few, many or a class for expanded clones.

CDR3 DNA: TGCGCCAGCAGCCCCGGGACAGGGGGGAAATACGAGCAGTACTTC
CDR3 protein: CASSPGTGGKYEQYF
clone size: few
CDR3 length: 15
J gene: TRBJ2-7
V gene: TRBV4-3
D gene: TRBD1

CDR3 DNA: TGTGCCAGCAGCCGGACAGGGTACCCCTTGAACACTGAAGCTTTCTTT
CDR3 protein: CASSRTGYPLNTEAFF
clone size: few
CDR3 length: 16
J gene: TRBJ1-1
V gene: TRBV7-2
D gene: TRBD1

CDR3 DNA: TGTGCCAGCAGCTTGGTCCGGGACACCTACACCGGGGAGCTGTTTTTT
CDR3 protein: CASSLVRDTYTGELFF
clone size: many
CDR3 length: 16
J gene: TRBJ2-2
V gene: TRBV5-6
D gene: NA

CDR3 DNA: TGCAGTGCTAGAGGCGGGGGGGCCCTCGACACCGGGGAGCTGTTTTTT
CDR3 protein: CSARGGGALDTGELFF
clone size: NA
CDR3 length: 16
J gene: TRBJ2-2
V gene: TRBV20-1
D gene: TRBD2

CDR3 DNA: TGCGCCAGCAGCTTGGGAGGTCCCCAAGAGACCCAGTACTTC
CDR3 protein: CASSLGGPQETQYF
clone size: many
CDR3 length: 14
J gene: TRBJ2-5
V gene: TRBV5-1
D gene: NA

CDR3 DNA: TGTGCCAGCAGTCGGGACAGCGTGCCTTACTCCGAAGCTTTCTTT
CDR3 protein: CASSRDSVPYSEAFF
clone size: once
CDR3 length: 15
J gene: TRBJ1-1
V gene: TRBV27
D gene: TRBD1

CDR3 DNA: TGTGCCAGCAGCGTAGGGGCTAGCTCTACGCAGTATTTT
CDR3 protein: CASSVGASSTQYF
clone size: NA
CDR3 length: 13
J gene: TRBJ2-3
V gene: TRBV9
D gene: NA

CDR3 DNA: TGCAGTGCCGATGGACAGTACTATGGCTACACCTTC
CDR3 protein: CSADGQYYGYTF
clone size: once
CDR3 length: 12
J gene: TRBJ1-2
V gene: TRBV20-1
D gene: NA

CDR3 DNA: TGTGCCAGCAGTTACTCAATAGCGGGAAGCTACAATGAGCAGTTCTTC
CDR3 protein: CASSYSIAGSYNEQFF
clone size: NA
CDR3 length: 16
J gene: TRBJ2-1
V gene: TRBV6-5
D gene: TRBD2

CDR3 DNA: TGTGCCAGCAGCCCTGAGCGGGCCGGCGTTTTGGCTGAAGCTTTCTTT
CDR3 protein: CASSPERAGVLAEAFF
clone size: NA
CDR3 length: 16
J gene: TRBJ1-1
V gene: TRBV3-1
D gene: NA

CDR3 DNA: TGTGCCAGCAGTCCACTACAGGACCCCGGCGATCAGCCCCAGCATTTT
CDR3 protein: CASSPLQDPGDQPQHF
clone size: few
CDR3 length: 16
J gene: TRBJ1-5
V gene: TRBV6-2/TRBV6-3
D gene: NA

CDR3 DNA: TGTGCCAGCAGTCAGCCGAGGGGGGACTCCTACGAGCAGTACTTC
CDR3 protein: CASSQPRGDSYEQYF
clone size: NA
CDR3 length: 15
J gene: TRBJ2-7
V gene: TRBV12-3/TRBV12-4
D gene: NA

CDR3 DNA: TGCGCCAGCAGCACAGGCGGGAGGGCCGTGGATTCACCCCTCCACTTT
CDR3 protein: CASSTGGRAVDSPLHF
clone size: NA
CDR3 length: 16
J gene: TRBJ1-6
V gene: TRBV5-1
D gene: NA

CDR3 DNA: TGTGCCAGCAGTTTAGCGGAGAACTACGAGCAGTACTTC
CDR3 protein: CASSLAENYEQYF
clone size: few
CDR3 length: 13
J gene: TRBJ2-7
V gene: TRBV28
D gene: NA

CDR3 DNA: TGCGCCAGCAGCCTCGGGGGGGAAGGCTACACCTTC
CDR3 protein: CASSLGGEGYTF
clone size: few
CDR3 length: 12
J gene: TRBJ1-2
V gene: TRBV5-1
D gene: NA

CDR3 DNA: TGCAGCGCCCTTAGGACAGGGAAGACCTACGAGCAGTACTTC
CDR3 protein: CSALRTGKTYEQYF
clone size: NA
CDR3 length: 14
J gene: TRBJ2-7
V gene: TRBV29-1
D gene: TRBD1

CDR3 DNA: TGCGCCAGCAGCCCCGACTCAGCCAATGAGCAGTTCTTC
CDR3 protein: CASSPDSANEQFF
clone size: few
CDR3 length: 13
J gene: TRBJ2-1
V gene: TRBV5-1
D gene: NA

CDR3 DNA: TGTGCCAGCAGGAAGCCCCCATCCTACGAGCAGTACTTC
CDR3 protein: CASRKPPSYEQYF
clone size: few
CDR3 length: 13
J gene: TRBJ2-7
V gene: TRBV6-2/TRBV6-3
D gene: NA

CDR3 DNA: TGCAGTGCTAGAGTCCTTGGCGGGGGGGCAAAAGAGACCCAGTACTTC
CDR3 protein: CSARVLGGGAKETQYF
clone size: NA
CDR3 length: 16
J gene: TRBJ2-5
V gene: TRBV20-1
D gene: TRBD2

CDR3 DNA: TGTGCCAGCAGTTTAAAGAGGGCAGCAAACACTGAAGCTTTCTTT
CDR3 protein: CASSLKRAANTEAFF
clone size: NA
CDR3 length: 15
J gene: TRBJ1-1
V gene: TRBV12-3/TRBV12-4
D gene: NA

CDR3 DNA: TGTGCCAGCAGCTTGGCAGGCTGGAGCTCCTACAATGAGCAGTTCTTC
CDR3 protein: CASSLAGWSSYNEQFF
clone size: NA
CDR3 length: 16
J gene: TRBJ2-1
V gene: TRBV5-4
D gene: NA

CDR3 DNA: TGTGCCAGCTCATCCACAGGGATAGAAGCTTTCTTT
CDR3 protein: CASSSTGIEAFF
clone size: few
CDR3 length: 12
J gene: TRBJ1-1
V gene: TRBV18
D gene: NA

CDR3 DNA: TGTGCCAGCAGTTGCCACAGCCGGCCCGCCTCCCGGTTC
CDR3 protein: CASSCHSRPASRF
clone size: few
CDR3 length: 13
J gene: TRBJ2-7
V gene: TRBV6-5
D gene: NA

CDR3 DNA: TGTGCCAGCAGTTTATCCAGGGGAACGGCAAATCAGCCCCAGCATTTT
CDR3 protein: CASSLSRGTANQPQHF
clone size: NA
CDR3 length: 16
J gene: TRBJ1-5
V gene: TRBV27
D gene: NA

CDR3 DNA: TGTGCCAGCAGTTCCGGACAGGGGAAGACTGAAGCTTTCTTT
CDR3 protein: CASSSGQGKTEAFF
clone size: few
CDR3 length: 14
J gene: TRBJ1-1
V gene: TRBV6-5
D gene: TRBD1

CDR3 DNA: TGTGCCAGCTCACCCCACGTCCTAGAGACCCAGTACTTC
CDR3 protein: CASSPHVLETQYF
clone size: NA
CDR3 length: 13
J gene: TRBJ2-5
V gene: TRBV18
D gene: NA

CDR3 DNA: TGTGCCATCGGAAGACAGGGGGATTTGCATTTT
CDR3 protein: CAIGRQGDLHF
clone size: NA
CDR3 length: 11
J gene: TRBJ1-5
V gene: TRBV10-3
D gene: TRBD1

CDR3 DNA: TGCAGTGCTAGAGATGAGACTCCCTATGGCTACACCTTC
CDR3 protein: CSARDETPYGYTF
clone size: few
CDR3 length: 13
J gene: TRBJ1-2
V gene: TRBV20-1
D gene: NA

CDR3 DNA: TGTGCCAGCACCTCGGACAGGTACACAGATACGCAGTATTTT
CDR3 protein: CASTSDRYTDTQYF
clone size: NA
CDR3 length: 14
J gene: TRBJ2-3
V gene: TRBV28
D gene: TRBD1

CDR3 DNA: TGTGCCAGCAGCTCCCCGGGGTGGAGCTCCTACAATGAGCAGTTCTTC
CDR3 protein: CASSSPGWSSYNEQFF
clone size: few
CDR3 length: 16
J gene: TRBJ2-1
V gene: TRBV9
D gene: NA

CDR3 DNA: TGTGCCATCGAGGACACCCCTAACAGGGCAGGAGGCTACACCTTC
CDR3 protein: CAIEDTPNRAGGYTF
clone size: NA
CDR3 length: 15
J gene: TRBJ1-2
V gene: TRBV7-9
D gene: NA

CDR3 DNA: TGTGCCAGCAGCGGATTGGGACAGGGGGCGAACACTGAAGCTTTCTTT
CDR3 protein: CASSGLGQGANTEAFF
clone size: few
CDR3 length: 16
J gene: TRBJ1-1
V gene: TRBV9
D gene: TRBD1

CDR3 DNA: TGTGCCAGCAGCCAAAGGACAGCGGCTACTAACTATGGCTACACCTTC
CDR3 protein: CASSQRTAATNYGYTF
clone size: NA
CDR3 length: 16
J gene: TRBJ1-2
V gene: TRBV3-1
D gene: NA

CDR3 DNA: TGTGCCAGCAGTGCAACTGTCACGCCGGGTGGTACGCAGTATTTT
CDR3 protein: CASSATVTPGGTQYF
clone size: NA
CDR3 length: 15
J gene: TRBJ2-3
V gene: TRBV6-1
D gene: NA

CDR3 DNA: TGTGCCAGCAGCTTAACGCCGAACACCGGGGAGCTGTTTTTT
CDR3 protein: CASSLTPNTGELFF
clone size: many
CDR3 length: 14
J gene: TRBJ2-2
V gene: TRBV7-3
D gene: NA

CDR3 DNA: TGCAGTGCTAGAGTGGGGTCCGGTTCACCCCTCCACTTT
CDR3 protein: CSARVGSGSPLHF
clone size: NA
CDR3 length: 13
J gene: TRBJ1-6
V gene: TRBV20-1
D gene: NA

CDR3 DNA: TGTGCCAGCAGCTTAGGAGGACTAGCGGGAGGGCCGGAGGCCTACACCGGGGAGCTGTTTTTT
CDR3 protein: CASSLGGLAGGPEAYTGELFF
clone size: few
CDR3 length: 21
J gene: TRBJ2-2
V gene: TRBV11-1
D gene: TRBD2

CDR3 DNA: TGCAGCGTCACCACGGGACAGACAGATACGCAGTATTTT
CDR3 protein: CSVTTGQTDTQYF
clone size: many
CDR3 length: 13
J gene: TRBJ2-3
V gene: TRBV29-1
D gene: TRBD1

CDR3 DNA: TGTGCCAGCAAACAGGGGATATCCAATGAGCAGTTCTTC
CDR3 protein: CASKQGISNEQFF
clone size: NA
CDR3 length: 13
J gene: TRBJ2-1
V gene: TRBV2
D gene: TRBD1

CDR3 DNA: TGCGCCAGCAGCTTGGAGCTGCTCGGATACGAGCAGTACTTC
CDR3 protein: CASSLELLGYEQYF
clone size: few
CDR3 length: 14
J gene: TRBJ2-7
V gene: TRBV5-1
D gene: NA

CDR3 DNA: TGTGCCAGCAGTCCCGCCGCCGCAGGGGAGAGGAGAGAGACCCAGTACTTC
CDR3 protein: CASSPAAAGERRETQYF
clone size: NA
CDR3 length: 17
J gene: TRBJ2-5
V gene: TRBV28
D gene: NA

CDR3 DNA: TGTGCCAGCAGCCCTACAGGGAAGGGAAACACCATATATTTT
CDR3 protein: CASSPTGKGNTIYF
clone size: NA
CDR3 length: 14
J gene: TRBJ1-3
V gene: TRBV25-1
D gene: NA

CDR3 DNA: TGCGCCAGCAGCCCCCCCCCGCGGGGCAGGGGGGATACGCAGTATTTT
CDR3 protein: CASSPPPRGRGDTQYF
clone size: few
CDR3 length: 16
J gene: TRBJ2-3
V gene: TRBV5-1
D gene: NA

CDR3 DNA: TGTGCCAGCAGCCAATCCGGACGGACAAATGAAAAACTGTTTTTT
CDR3 protein: CASSQSGRTNEKLFF
clone size: NA
CDR3 length: 15
J gene: TRBJ1-4
V gene: TRBV3-1
D gene: NA

CDR3 DNA: TGCGCCAGCAGCTTGACAGGAGCCTACGAGCAGTACTTC
CDR3 protein: CASSLTGAYEQYF
clone size: many
CDR3 length: 13
J gene: TRBJ2-7
V gene: TRBV5-1
D gene: NA

CDR3 DNA: TGTGCCAGCAGCTTAGGGGGAAGTATCCCCAATGAGCAGTTCTTC
CDR3 protein: CASSLGGSIPNEQFF
clone size: NA
CDR3 length: 15
J gene: TRBJ2-1
V gene: TRBV7-9
D gene: NA

CDR3 DNA: TGCGCCAGCAGCGACAGGGTTGTAGAGACCCAGTACTTC
CDR3 protein: CASSDRVVETQYF
clone size: many
CDR3 length: 13
J gene: TRBJ2-5
V gene: TRBV5-1
D gene: TRBD1

CDR3 DNA: TGCGCCAGCACTGGGACAGGGGGAGAGCAGTACTTC
CDR3 protein: CASTGTGGEQYF
clone size: NA
CDR3 length: 12
J gene: TRBJ2-7
V gene: TRBV10-2
D gene: TRBD1

CDR3 DNA: TGTGCCAGCAAGGAAGGGGTCCCTGGAAACACCATATATTTT
CDR3 protein: CASKEGVPGNTIYF
clone size: NA
CDR3 length: 14
J gene: TRBJ1-3
V gene: TRBV28
D gene: NA

CDR3 DNA: TGTGCCAGCAGTTTACAGTTGGAGACCCAGTACTTC
CDR3 protein: CASSLQLETQYF
clone size: few
CDR3 length: 12
J gene: TRBJ2-5
V gene: TRBV28
D gene: NA

CDR3 DNA: TGTGCCAGCAGCCAAGTGGCTAGCGGGAGTAGTACGGCCAAAAACATTCAGTACTTC
CDR3 protein: CASSQVASGSSTAKNIQYF
clone size: NA
CDR3 length: 19
J gene: TRBJ2-4
V gene: TRBV4-2
D gene: TRBD2

CDR3 DNA: TGTGCCAGTAGTATTGACAGGGTTGCTCAGCCCCAGCATTTT
CDR3 protein: CASSIDRVAQPQHF
clone size: once
CDR3 length: 14
J gene: TRBJ1-5
V gene: TRBV19
D gene: TRBD1

CDR3 DNA: TGCGCCAGCAGCTTGTCTCCTACCTCCTACAATGAGCAGTTCTTC
CDR3 protein: CASSLSPTSYNEQFF
clone size: many
CDR3 length: 15
J gene: TRBJ2-1
V gene: TRBV5-1
D gene: NA

CDR3 DNA: TGTGCCAGCAGCGCCCTTGGACTTCTTGAGCAGTTCTTC
CDR3 protein: CASSALGLLEQFF
clone size: NA
CDR3 length: 13
J gene: TRBJ2-1
V gene: TRBV3-1
D gene: NA

CDR3 DNA: TGTGCCAGCAGTAGACAGGGGGGGAACACTGAAGCTTTCTTT
CDR3 protein: CASSRQGGNTEAFF
clone size: few
CDR3 length: 14
J gene: TRBJ1-1
V gene: TRBV2
D gene: TRBD1

CDR3 DNA: TGCGCCAGCAGCTTGGGGACAACTAGCGGGACGGTTAATGAGCAGTTCTTC
CDR3 protein: CASSLGTTSGTVNEQFF
clone size: NA
CDR3 length: 17
J gene: TRBJ2-1
V gene: TRBV5-1
D gene: TRBD2

CDR3 DNA: TGTGCCAGCAGCTTTTCGGGGAGTATCACTGAAGCTTTCTTT
CDR3 protein: CASSFSGSITEAFF
clone size: NA
CDR3 length: 14
J gene: TRBJ1-1
V gene: TRBV7-9
D gene: NA

CDR3 DNA: TGTGCCAGCTCACCACCGACGGGACTAGCGGGAGGTCAGTACTTC
CDR3 protein: CASSPPTGLAGGQYF
clone size: NA
CDR3 length: 15
J gene: TRBJ2-7
V gene: TRBV18
D gene: TRBD2